The T cell receptor beta chain described here comes from a study of cytomegalovirus exposure and HLA in healthy donors. Study conclusions and caveats: The study flagged some 170 TCR beta chains as cytomegalovirus-associated. Among the CMV-associated chains, three were confirmed in vitro as specific for CMV antigens.

This clone was seen a single time. The antigen is unknown. The donors belonged to the approximately 120-subject validation cohort, separate from the 666-subject first cohort. The CDR3 totals 16 residues. Germline V gives CDR1 MGHRA, CDR2 YSYEKL. V lost 0 bases to trimming and J lost 3 bases, with 12 bases between them. TCRdb keeps only in-frame clones here, not all; method: immunoSEQ multiplex PCR. The profile shows 150,000 to 200,000 clones, 70% to 90% of them singletons. The chain joins TRBV4-1 to TRBJ2-1; possibly TRBD1 for D (6 bases). Sequenced: PBMCs. This clonotype was obtained from a man aged 18-30 years in good health and CMV-seronegative. The CDR3 protein is CASSQDSQGIYNEQFF. The CDR3 coding sequence is TGCGCCAGCAGCCAAGATTCACAGGGTATCTACAATGAGCAGTTCTTC.